Sequencing of this T cell receptor (beta chain) was carried out in a study of blood T cell repertoires in COVID-19. Study-wide background: Samples came from the United States, Italy and Spain, spanning acute and convalescent COVID-19. From T cells, B-cell-depleted T cells, or PBMCs came the material, which was cDNA or gDNA.

The CDR3 consists of 15 residues. Per germline, CDR1 KGHSH and CDR2 LQKENI. Trimming cost V 3 bases and J 4 bases; bases outside gene matches: 5. As originally analysed: Counts of nucleated cells, estimated from reference gene primer amplification, were obtained. The repertoire was sequenced with immunoSEQ multiplex PCR; TCRdb's copy has only in-frame clones and lacks some. The V and J calls and clone size were taken over from that table, and D and trimming were inferred from the DNA. The sample carries hundreds of thousands of clones, 86% recorded once. This TCR derives from a young woman with active or convalescent COVID-19. The sample was peripheral blood. This rearrangement joins TRBV18 to TRBJ2-5; 10 nucleotides agree with TRBD1. CDR3 nucleotides: TGTGCCAGCTCACCCAGGACAGGGGGTGGAGAGACCCAGTACTTC. Protein product: CASSPRTGGGETQYF.